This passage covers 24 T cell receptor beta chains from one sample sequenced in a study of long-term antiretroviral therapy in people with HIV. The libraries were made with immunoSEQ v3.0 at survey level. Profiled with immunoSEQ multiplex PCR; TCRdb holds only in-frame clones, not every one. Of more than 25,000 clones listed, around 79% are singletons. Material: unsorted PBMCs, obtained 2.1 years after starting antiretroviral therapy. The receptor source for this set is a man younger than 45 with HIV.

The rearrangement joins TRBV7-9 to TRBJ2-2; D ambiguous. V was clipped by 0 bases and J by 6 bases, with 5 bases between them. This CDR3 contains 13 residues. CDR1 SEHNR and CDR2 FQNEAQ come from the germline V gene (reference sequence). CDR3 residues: CASSLARSGELFF. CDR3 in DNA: TGTGCCAGCAGCTTAGCACGCTCCGGGGAGCTGTTTTTT.

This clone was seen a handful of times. This chain's CDR3 is CASSPGLAGVGQYF. CDR3 bases: TGTGCCAGCAGCCCGGGACTAGCGGGAGTCGGGCAGTACTTC. V usage is TRBV11-2 and J usage is TRBJ2-7; 14 positions match TRBD2. V dropped 5 bases and J dropped 9; count of bases not matched to a gene: 6. CDR3 length equals 14 residues. Germline V gene data show CDR1 as SGHAT and CDR2 as FQNNGV.

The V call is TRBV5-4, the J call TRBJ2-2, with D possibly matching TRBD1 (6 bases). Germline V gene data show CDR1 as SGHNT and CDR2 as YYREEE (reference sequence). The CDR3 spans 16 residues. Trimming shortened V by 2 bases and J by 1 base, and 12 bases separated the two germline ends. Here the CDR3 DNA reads TGTGCCAGCAGCTTCACAGGGCTAGTGAACACCGGGGAGCTGTTTTTT. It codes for CASSFTGLVNTGELFF.

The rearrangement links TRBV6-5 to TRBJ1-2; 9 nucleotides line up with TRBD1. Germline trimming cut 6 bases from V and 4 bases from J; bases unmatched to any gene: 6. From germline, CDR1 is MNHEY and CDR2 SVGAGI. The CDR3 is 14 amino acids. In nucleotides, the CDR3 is TGTGCCAGCAGCCACCCGGGACAGGGCTATGGCTACACCTTC. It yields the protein CASSHPGQGYGYTF.

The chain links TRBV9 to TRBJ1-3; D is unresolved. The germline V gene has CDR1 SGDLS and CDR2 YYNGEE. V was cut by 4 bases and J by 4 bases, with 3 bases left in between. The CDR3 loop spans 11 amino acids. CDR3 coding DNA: TGTGCCAGCAGCAAGGGAAACACCATATATTTT. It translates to CASSKGNTIYF.

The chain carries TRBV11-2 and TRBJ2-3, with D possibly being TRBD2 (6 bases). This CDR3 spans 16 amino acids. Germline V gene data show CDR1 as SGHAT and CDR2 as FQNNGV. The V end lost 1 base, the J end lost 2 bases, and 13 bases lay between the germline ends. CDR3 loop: CASSLGLVGPTDTQYF. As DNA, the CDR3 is TGTGCCAGCAGCTTAGGACTAGTCGGTCCCACAGATACGCAGTATTTT.

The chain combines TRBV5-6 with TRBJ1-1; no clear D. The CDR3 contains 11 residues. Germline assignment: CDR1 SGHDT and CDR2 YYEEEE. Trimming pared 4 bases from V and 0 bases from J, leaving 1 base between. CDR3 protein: CASSLNTEAFF. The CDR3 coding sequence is TGTGCCAGCAGCCTGAACACTGAAGCTTTCTTT. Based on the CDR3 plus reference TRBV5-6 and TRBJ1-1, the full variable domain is DAGVTQSPTHLIKTRGQQVTLRCSPKSGHDTVSWYQQALGQGPQFIFQYYEEEERQRGNFPDRFSGHQFPNYSSELNVNALLLGDSALYLCASSLNTEAFFGQGTRLTVV.

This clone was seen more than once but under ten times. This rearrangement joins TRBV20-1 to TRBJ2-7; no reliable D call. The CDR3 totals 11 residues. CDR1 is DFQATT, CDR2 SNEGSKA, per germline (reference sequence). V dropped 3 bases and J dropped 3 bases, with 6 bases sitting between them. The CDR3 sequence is CSARGNYEQYF. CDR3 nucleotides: TGCAGTGCTAGGGGGAACTACGAGCAGTACTTC.

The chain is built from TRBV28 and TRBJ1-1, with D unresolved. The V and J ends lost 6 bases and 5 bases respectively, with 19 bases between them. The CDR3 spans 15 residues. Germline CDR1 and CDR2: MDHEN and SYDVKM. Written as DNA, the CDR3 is TGTGCCAGCAGAGAGGGCGGGAGGGTACGAACTGAAGCTTTCTTT. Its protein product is CASREGGRVRTEAFF.

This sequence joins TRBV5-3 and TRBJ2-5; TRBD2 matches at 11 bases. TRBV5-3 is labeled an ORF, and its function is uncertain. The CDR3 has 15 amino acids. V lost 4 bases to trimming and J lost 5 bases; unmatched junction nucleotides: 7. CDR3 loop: CARSNSGGAGETQYF. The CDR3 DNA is TGTGCCAGAAGCAATAGCGGGGGGGCAGGGGAGACCCAGTACTTC.

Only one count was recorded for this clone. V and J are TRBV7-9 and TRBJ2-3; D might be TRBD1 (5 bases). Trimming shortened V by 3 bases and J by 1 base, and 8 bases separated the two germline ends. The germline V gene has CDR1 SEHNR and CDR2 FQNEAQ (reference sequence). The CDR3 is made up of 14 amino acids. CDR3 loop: CASSLGLGTDTQYF. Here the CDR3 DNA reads TGTGCCAGCAGCTTGGGGCTCGGCACAGATACGCAGTATTTT.

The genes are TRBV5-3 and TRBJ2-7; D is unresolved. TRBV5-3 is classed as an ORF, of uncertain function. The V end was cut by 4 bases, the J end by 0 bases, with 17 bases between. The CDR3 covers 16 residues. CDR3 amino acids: CARSGPPQLPSYEQYF. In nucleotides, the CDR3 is TGTGCCAGAAGCGGACCCCCACAGCTGCCCTCCTACGAGCAGTACTTC.

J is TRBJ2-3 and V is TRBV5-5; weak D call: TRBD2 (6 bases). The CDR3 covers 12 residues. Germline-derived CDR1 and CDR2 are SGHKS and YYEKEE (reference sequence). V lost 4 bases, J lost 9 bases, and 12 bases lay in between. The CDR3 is CASSPEGITQYF. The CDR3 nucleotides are TGTGCCAGCAGCCCGGAGGGTATCACGCAGTATTTT.

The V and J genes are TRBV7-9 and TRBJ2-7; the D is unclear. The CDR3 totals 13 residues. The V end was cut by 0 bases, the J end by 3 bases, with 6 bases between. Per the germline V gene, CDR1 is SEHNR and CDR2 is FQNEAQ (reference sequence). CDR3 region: CASSLASDYEQYF. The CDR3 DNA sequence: TGTGCCAGCAGCTTAGCCTCAGACTACGAGCAGTACTTC.

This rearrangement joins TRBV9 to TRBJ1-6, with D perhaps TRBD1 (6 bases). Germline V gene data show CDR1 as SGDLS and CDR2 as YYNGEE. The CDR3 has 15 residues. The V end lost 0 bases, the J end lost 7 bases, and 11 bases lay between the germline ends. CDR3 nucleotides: TGTGCCAGCAGCGTAGAGACAGGTTCGAATTCACCCCTCCACTTT. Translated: CASSVETGSNSPLHF.

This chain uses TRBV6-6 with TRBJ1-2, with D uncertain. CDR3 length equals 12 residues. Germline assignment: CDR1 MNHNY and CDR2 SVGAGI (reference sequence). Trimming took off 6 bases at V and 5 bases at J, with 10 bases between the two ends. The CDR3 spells CASSPTSYGYTF. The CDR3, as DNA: TGTGCCAGCAGCCCAACCTCTTATGGCTACACCTTC.

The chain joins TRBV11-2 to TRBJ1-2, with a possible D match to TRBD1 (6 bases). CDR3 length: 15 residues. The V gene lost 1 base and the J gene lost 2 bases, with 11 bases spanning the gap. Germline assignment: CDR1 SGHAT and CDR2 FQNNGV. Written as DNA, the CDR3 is TGTGCCAGCAGCTTAGGGAACAGGGAAAACTATGGCTACACCTTC. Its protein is CASSLGNRENYGYTF.

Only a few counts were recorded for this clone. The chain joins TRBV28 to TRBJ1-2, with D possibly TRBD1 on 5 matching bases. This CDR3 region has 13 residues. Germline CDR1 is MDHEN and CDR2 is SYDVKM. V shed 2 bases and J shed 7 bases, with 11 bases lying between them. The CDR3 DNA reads TGTGCCAGCAGTTTAGTGGGGGTCTCTGGCTACACCTTC. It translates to CASSLVGVSGYTF.

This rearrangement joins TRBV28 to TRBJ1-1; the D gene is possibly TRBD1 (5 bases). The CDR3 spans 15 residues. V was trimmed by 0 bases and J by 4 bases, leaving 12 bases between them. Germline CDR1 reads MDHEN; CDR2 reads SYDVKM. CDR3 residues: CASSLWGGFGTEAFF. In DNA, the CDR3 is TGTGCCAGCAGTTTATGGGGGGGATTCGGCACTGAAGCTTTCTTT.

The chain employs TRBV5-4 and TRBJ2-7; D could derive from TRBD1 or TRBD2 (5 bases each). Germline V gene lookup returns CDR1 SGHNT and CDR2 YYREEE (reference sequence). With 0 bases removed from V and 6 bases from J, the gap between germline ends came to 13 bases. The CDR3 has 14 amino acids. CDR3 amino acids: CASSLDLGAGEQYF. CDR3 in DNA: TGTGCCAGCAGCTTGGACCTCGGGGCCGGCGAGCAGTACTTC.

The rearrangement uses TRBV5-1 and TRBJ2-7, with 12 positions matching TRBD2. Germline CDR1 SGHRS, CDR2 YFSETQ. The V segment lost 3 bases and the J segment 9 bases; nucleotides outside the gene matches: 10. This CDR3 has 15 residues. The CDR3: CASSSGLAGPRGQYF. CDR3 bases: TGCGCCAGCAGCTCCGGACTAGCGGGACCGAGAGGGCAGTACTTC.

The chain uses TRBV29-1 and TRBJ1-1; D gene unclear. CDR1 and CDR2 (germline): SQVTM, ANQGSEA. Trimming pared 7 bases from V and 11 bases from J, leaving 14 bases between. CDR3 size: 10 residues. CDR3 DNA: TGCAGCGCCAGCGAAGGCAGGGCTTTCTTT. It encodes CSASEGRAFF.

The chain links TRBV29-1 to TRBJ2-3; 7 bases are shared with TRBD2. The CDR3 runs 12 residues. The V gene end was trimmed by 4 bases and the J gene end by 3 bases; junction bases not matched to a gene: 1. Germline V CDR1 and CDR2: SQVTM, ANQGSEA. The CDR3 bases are TGCAGCGTTGGGGGGGGAACAGATACGCAGTATTTT. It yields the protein CSVGGGTDTQYF.

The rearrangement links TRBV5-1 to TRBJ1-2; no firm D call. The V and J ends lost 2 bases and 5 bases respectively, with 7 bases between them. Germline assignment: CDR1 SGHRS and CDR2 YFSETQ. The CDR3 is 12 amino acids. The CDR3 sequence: CASSFDGYGYTF. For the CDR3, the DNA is TGCGCCAGCAGCTTTGATGGTTATGGCTACACCTTC.